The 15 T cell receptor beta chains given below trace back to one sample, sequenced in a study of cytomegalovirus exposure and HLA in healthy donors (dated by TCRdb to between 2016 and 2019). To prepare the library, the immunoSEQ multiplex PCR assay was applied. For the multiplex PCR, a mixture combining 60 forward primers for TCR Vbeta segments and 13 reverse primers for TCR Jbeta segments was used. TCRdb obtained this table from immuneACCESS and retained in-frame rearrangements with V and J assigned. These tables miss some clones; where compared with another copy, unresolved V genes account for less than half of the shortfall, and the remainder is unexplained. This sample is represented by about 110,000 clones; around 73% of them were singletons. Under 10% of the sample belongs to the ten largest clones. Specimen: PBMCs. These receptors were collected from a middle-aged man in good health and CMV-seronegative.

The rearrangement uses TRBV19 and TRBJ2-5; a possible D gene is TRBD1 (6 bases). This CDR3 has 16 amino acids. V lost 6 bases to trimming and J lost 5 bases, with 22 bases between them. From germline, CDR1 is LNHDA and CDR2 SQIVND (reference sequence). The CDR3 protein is CASSPRLGAISETQYF. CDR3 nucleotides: TGTGCCAGTAGCCCTCGACTGGGGGCCATTTCCGAGACCCAGTACTTC.

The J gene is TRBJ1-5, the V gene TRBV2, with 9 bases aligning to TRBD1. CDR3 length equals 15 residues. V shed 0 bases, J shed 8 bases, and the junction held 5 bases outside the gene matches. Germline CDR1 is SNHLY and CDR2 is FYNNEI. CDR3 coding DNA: TGTGCCAGCAGTGAAGCCGGGACAGGGCTGAAGCCCCAGCATTTT. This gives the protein CASSEAGTGLKPQHF.

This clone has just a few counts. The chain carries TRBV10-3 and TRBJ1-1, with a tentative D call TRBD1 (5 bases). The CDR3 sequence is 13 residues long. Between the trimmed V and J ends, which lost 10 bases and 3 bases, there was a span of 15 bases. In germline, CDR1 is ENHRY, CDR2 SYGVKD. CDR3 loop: CATLGGADTEAFF. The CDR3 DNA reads TGTGCCACCTTGGGAGGGGCAGACACTGAAGCTTTCTTT.

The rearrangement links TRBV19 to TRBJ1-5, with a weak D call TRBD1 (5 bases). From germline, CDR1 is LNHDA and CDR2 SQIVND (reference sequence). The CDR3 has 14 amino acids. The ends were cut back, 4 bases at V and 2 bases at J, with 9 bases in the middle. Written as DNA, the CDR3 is TGTGCCAGTAGTAAAGGGGAGGGCAATCAGCCCCAGCATTTT. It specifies CASSKGEGNQPQHF.

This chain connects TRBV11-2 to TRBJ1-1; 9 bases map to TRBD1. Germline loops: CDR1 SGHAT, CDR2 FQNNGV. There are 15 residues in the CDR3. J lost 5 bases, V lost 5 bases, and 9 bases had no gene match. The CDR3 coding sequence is TGTGCCAGCAGCGAACAGGGGGCGTTTGGTACTGAAGCTTTCTTT. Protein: CASSEQGAFGTEAFF.

CDR3 protein: CASSQDSLQAFF. The CDR3 DNA sequence: TGTGCCAGCAGCCAAGACAGTCTTCAAGCTTTCTTT. The chain recombines TRBV11-1 with TRBJ1-1; D is possibly TRBD1 (5 bases). Germline CDR1 is SGHAT and CDR2 is FQDESV (reference sequence). This CDR3 is built from 12 residues. V lost 5 bases and J lost 9, with 13 bases in between.

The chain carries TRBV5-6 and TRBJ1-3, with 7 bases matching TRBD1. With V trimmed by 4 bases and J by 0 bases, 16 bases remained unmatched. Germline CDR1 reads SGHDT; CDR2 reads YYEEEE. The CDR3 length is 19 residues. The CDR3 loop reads CASSGGGTATYFSGNTIYF. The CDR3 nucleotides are TGTGCCAGCAGCGGTGGGGGGACAGCTACCTATTTCTCTGGAAACACCATATATTTT. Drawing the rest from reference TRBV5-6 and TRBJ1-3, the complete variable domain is DAGVTQSPTHLIKTRGQQVTLRCSPKSGHDTVSWYQQALGQGPQFIFQYYEEEERQRGNFPDRFSGHQFPNYSSELNVNALLLGDSALYLCASSGGGTATYFSGNTIYFGEGSWLTVV.

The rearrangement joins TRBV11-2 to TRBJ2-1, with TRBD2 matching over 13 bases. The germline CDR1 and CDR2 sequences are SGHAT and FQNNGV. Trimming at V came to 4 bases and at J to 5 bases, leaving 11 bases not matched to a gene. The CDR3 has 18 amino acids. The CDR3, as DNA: TGTGCCAGCAGCTATCGGACTAGCGGGGGCCCTTCTAACAATGAGCAGTTCTTC. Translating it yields CASSYRTSGGPSNNEQFF.

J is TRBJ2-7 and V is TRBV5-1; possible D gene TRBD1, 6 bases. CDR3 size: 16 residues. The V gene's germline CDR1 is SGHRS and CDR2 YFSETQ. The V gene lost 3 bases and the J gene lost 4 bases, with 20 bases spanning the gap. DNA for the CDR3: TGCGCCAGCAGCTGGACGGCAGGGGCCCTTAGGTACGAGCAGTACTTC. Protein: CASSWTAGALRYEQYF.

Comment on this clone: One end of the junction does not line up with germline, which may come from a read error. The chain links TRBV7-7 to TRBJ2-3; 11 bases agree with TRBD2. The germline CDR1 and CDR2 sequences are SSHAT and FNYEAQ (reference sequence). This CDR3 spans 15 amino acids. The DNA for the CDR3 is TGTGCTAGCAGCTTGGGACTAGCGGGCACAGATACGCAGTATTTT. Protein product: CASSLGLAGTDTQYF.

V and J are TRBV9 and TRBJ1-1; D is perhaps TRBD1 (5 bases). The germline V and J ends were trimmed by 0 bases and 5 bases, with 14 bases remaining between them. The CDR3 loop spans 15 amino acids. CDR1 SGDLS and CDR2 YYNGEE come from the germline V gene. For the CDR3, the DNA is TGTGCCAGCAGCGTAGATGCCAAATCAGGGACTGAAGCTTTCTTT. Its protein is CASSVDAKSGTEAFF.

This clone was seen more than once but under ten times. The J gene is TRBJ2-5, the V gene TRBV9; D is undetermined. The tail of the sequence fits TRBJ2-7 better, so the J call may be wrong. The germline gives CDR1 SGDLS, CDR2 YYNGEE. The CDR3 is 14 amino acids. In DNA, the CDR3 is TGTGCCAGCAGCGTGACCCAAAGAGGCGACGAGCAGTACTTC. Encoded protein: CASSVTQRGDEQYF.

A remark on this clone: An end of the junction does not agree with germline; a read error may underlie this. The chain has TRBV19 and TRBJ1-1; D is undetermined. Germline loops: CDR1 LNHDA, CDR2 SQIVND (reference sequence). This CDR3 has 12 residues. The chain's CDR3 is CASSLRWYVSFF. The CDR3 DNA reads TGTGCCAGTAGTCTTCGGTGGTATGTGTCTTTCTTC.

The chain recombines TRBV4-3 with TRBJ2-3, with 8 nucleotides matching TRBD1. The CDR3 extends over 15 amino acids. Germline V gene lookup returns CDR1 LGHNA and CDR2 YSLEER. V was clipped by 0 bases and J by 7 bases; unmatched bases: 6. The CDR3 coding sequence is TGCGCCAGCAGCCAAGATAGGACAGGGCTGAATACGCAGTATTTT. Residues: CASSQDRTGLNTQYF.

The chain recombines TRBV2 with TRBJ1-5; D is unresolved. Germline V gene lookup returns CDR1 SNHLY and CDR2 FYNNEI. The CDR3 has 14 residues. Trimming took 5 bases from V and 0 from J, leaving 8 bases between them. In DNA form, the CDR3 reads TGTGCCAGCAGTCGAGACTATAGCAATCAGCCCCAGCATTTT. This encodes CASSRDYSNQPQHF.